The present T cell receptor (beta chain) was sequenced within a study of blood T cell repertoires in COVID-19. Study in general: Samples taken during acute and convalescent COVID-19 were collected in the United States, Italy and Spain. From T cells, B-cell-depleted T cells, or PBMCs came the material, which was cDNA or gDNA.

Authors' data handling: How many nucleated cells were present was estimated from reference gene primer amplification. Using immunoSEQ multiplex PCR, the repertoire was profiled, and TCRdb retains in-frame clones only, with some absent. V, J and clone size derive from that table, while D and trimming were established from the DNA sequence. The repertoire holds approximately 55,000 clones, with roughly 84% as singletons. Germline-derived CDR1 and CDR2 are MNHEY and SVGEGT. This CDR3 has 16 amino acids. Trimming removed 0 bases at V and 3 bases at J, with 14 bases between. J is TRBJ1-2 and V is TRBV6-2 or TRBV6-3; D gene unclear. Sequencing input: peripheral blood. The receptor comes from a man aged 45-65 years with active COVID-19. CDR3 sequence: CASSYSLPGKDYGYTF. The CDR3 nucleotides read TGTGCCAGCAGTTACTCTTTGCCGGGTAAGGACTATGGCTACACCTTC.